Below, 20 T cell receptor beta chains from the same sample are listed, as sequenced in a study of regulatory T cells in long-lasting Graves disease. Assembly of TCR beta libraries relied on iRepertoire HTBI primers together with Arm-PCR of CDR3 regions. MiXCR, run by TCRdb on the multiplex PCR reads, gives a single entry per CDR3 protein. The sample shows hundreds of thousands of distinct CDR3 sequences, roughly 15% of them seen only once. The sample's time point: newly diagnosed GD, antithyroid drugs for less than 3 months. PBMCs provided the RNA from which the TCR library was made. This sample also belongs to another study, concerning T cells in Graves' hyperthyroidism and ophthalmopathy.

The specimen was peripheral blood mononuclear cells (PBMCs), collected at new diagnosis, from a patient treated with antithyroid drugs. These receptors all come from a woman in her forties or fifties with Graves disease.

The sample holds many counts of this clonotype. The rearrangement links TRBV7-8 to TRBJ1-2, with D unclear. Trimming took 1 base from V and 2 from J, leaving 17 bases between them. This CDR3 is 17 amino acids long. CDR1 and CDR2 from the germline V gene are SGHVS and FQNEAQ. As DNA, the CDR3 is TGTGCCAGCAGCTTAGGGTTGAGTACGGGGAAAAACTATGGCTACACCTTC. It specifies CASSLGLSTGKNYGYTF.

The chain carries TRBV5-1 and TRBJ1-2; TRBD1 matches at 8 bases. Losses at the gene ends were 4 bases for V and 4 bases for J; bases not matched to a gene: 9. The CDR3 has 15 residues. Germline V gene sequence: CDR1 SGHRS, CDR2 YFSETQ. For the CDR3, the DNA is TGCGCCAGCAGCGTGGACTGGACAGGGCTCTATGGCTACACCTTC. Protein: CASSVDWTGLYGYTF.

There are a few counts of this clonotype. The conserved closing phenylalanine or tryptophan is absent in this CDR3, likely reflecting a read error. The chain combines TRBV29-1 with TRBJ1-1; D remains unclear. The CDR3 has 10 residues. From germline, CDR1 is SQVTM and CDR2 ANQGSEA. V was shortened by 7 bases and J by 1 base, with 4 bases between the two germline ends. CDR3 coding DNA: TGCAGCGGAGCGAACACTGAAGCTTTCATT. Translating gives CSGANTEAFI.

This clonotype was recorded many times. The gene calls are TRBV6-4 and TRBJ1-1; the D gene is possibly TRBD1 (5 bases). Deletions cut 6 bases from V and 4 bases from J, with 12 bases between. Germline values: CDR1 MRHNA, CDR2 SNTAGT. The CDR3 is 13 amino acids. This CDR3 is CASRVTGGTEAFF. The CDR3 DNA reads TGTGCCAGCAGGGTTACAGGAGGCACTGAAGCTTTCTTT.

This clonotype showed up many times. V usage is TRBV12-3 or TRBV12-4 and J usage is TRBJ1-2, with TRBD1 as a possible D gene (5 bases). The V gene lost 5 bases and the J gene lost 3 bases, with 13 bases spanning the gap. This CDR3 has 14 amino acids. The CDR3 loop is CASSPGWDDYGYTF. DNA for the CDR3: TGTGCCAGCAGTCCCGGATGGGACGACTATGGCTACACCTTC.

This clonotype was seen a handful of times. The CDR3 coding sequence is TGTGCCAGCTTACCTCCTAGCACAGATACGCAGTATTTT. Translation: CASLPPSTDTQYF. V and J are TRBV18 and TRBJ2-3; unclear D gene. V was cut by 7 bases and J by 0 bases, with 8 bases left in between. Germline V gene data show CDR1 as KGHSH and CDR2 as LQKENI. This CDR3 is 13 amino acids long. Full variable domain (remainder filled in from reference TRBV18 and TRBJ2-3): NAGVMQNPRHLVRRRGQEARLRCSPMKGHSHVYWYRQLPEEGLKFMVYLQKENIIDESGMPKERFSAEFPKEGPSILRIQQVVRGDSAAYFCASLPPSTDTQYFGPGTRLTVL.

This clonotype has at least ten counts. V gene TRBV2 combines with J gene TRBJ1-1, with a tentative D call TRBD1 (5 bases). V lost 8 bases to trimming and J lost 1 base, with 14 bases between them. The CDR3 spans 14 residues. From germline, CDR1 is SNHLY and CDR2 FYNNEI. The CDR3 sequence: CASRRGQGNTEAFF. CDR3 in DNA: TGTGCCAGCCGAAGAGGGCAGGGGAACACTGAAGCTTTCTTT.

This clonotype was recorded at least ten times. This chain joins TRBV2 and TRBJ2-3; D remains unclear. From germline, CDR1 is SNHLY and CDR2 FYNNEI. The CDR3 has 14 residues. Trimming pared 5 bases from V and 0 bases from J, leaving 9 bases between. CDR3 amino acids: CASSLHQSTDTQYF. The DNA of the CDR3 is TGTGCCAGCAGTCTTCATCAGAGCACAGATACGCAGTATTTT. The full variable domain, with the rest looked up from reference TRBV2 and TRBJ2-3, is EPEVTQTPSHQVTQMGQEVILRCVPISNHLYFYWYRQILGQKVEFLVSFYNNEISEKSEIFDDQFSVERPDGSNFTLKIRSTKLEDSAMYFCASSLHQSTDTQYFGPGTRLTVL.

This chain links TRBV3-1 with TRBJ2-3; no firm D call. The germline CDR1 and CDR2 sequences are LGHDT and YNNKEL (reference sequence). V dropped 3 bases and J dropped 2 bases, with 12 bases sitting between them. This CDR3 is 15 amino acids long. The CDR3: CASSQALKLTDTQYF. DNA for the CDR3: TGTGCCAGCAGCCAGGCCCTGAAACTCACAGATACGCAGTATTTT.

V gene TRBV7-8 combines with J gene TRBJ1-2; D is unresolved. V was shortened by 5 bases and J by 7 bases, with 14 bases between the two germline ends. CDR1 SGHVS and CDR2 FQNEAQ come from the germline V gene. The CDR3 extends over 13 amino acids. The CDR3 region is CASSPGSEIGYTF. Written as DNA, the CDR3 is TGTGCCAGCAGCCCCGGTTCCGAGATTGGCTACACCTTC.

As concerns this clonotype: One base separates it from a far larger clone, so it is likely a read error. V usage is TRBV7-2 and J usage is TRBJ1-2; D not certain. In germline, CDR1 is SGHTA, CDR2 FQGNSA. V lost 1 base to trimming and J lost 3 bases, with 15 bases between them. This CDR3 spans 16 amino acids. CDR3 DNA: TGTGCCAGCAGCTTAGGAGGTGCAGGTTCTGACTATGGCTACACCTTC. This codes for CASSLGGAGSDYGYTF.

This clonotype has just a few counts. The chain uses TRBV12-5 and TRBJ2-1; 9 bases are shared with TRBD1. Germline CDR1 is LGHNT and CDR2 is FRNRAP. The CDR3 contains 17 residues. Unmatched junction bases numbered 8, after V lost 1 base and J lost 4 bases. In DNA form, the CDR3 reads TGTGCTAGTGGTTTGGACCCCGGGACAGGGTTTTACAATGAGCAGTTCTTC. Translating gives CASGLDPGTGFYNEQFF.

This clonotype was recorded at least ten times. The chain recombines TRBV12-3 or TRBV12-4 with TRBJ1-6, with TRBD1 identical over 7 bases. Trimming took 6 bases from V and 9 from J; bases not matched to a gene: 8. The CDR3 length is 14 residues. CDR3 region: CASSIQGLSSPLHF. CDR3 DNA: TGTGCCAGCAGCATACAGGGGCTAAGTTCACCCCTCCACTTT.

This chain uses TRBV15 with TRBJ2-1; D gene ambiguous. The CDR3 loop spans 13 amino acids. Germline CDR1 and CDR2: LNHNV and YYDKDF (reference sequence). V was cut by 0 bases and J by 9 bases, with 9 bases left in between. CDR3 loop: CATSRDIVGEQFF. The CDR3 DNA follows: TGTGCCACCAGCAGAGATATAGTAGGTGAGCAGTTCTTC.

At least ten counts were recorded for this clonotype. J is TRBJ2-3 and V is TRBV7-2; D remains ambiguous. From germline, CDR1 is SGHTA and CDR2 FQGNSA. This CDR3 is 13 amino acids long. Trimming took 3 bases from V and 3 from J, leaving 7 bases between them. The CDR3 spells CASSFERTDTQYF. CDR3 bases: TGTGCCAGCAGCTTCGAAAGAACAGATACGCAGTATTTT.

This clonotype has only a few counts. This chain joins TRBV24-1 and TRBJ2-3; D uncertain. The CDR3 runs 15 residues. V lost 4 bases, J lost 2 bases, and 12 bases lay in between. Looked up from germline, CDR1 is KGHDR and CDR2 is SFDVKD. The CDR3 DNA reads TGTGCCACCAGTGACCTGCGTGACTTCACAGATACGCAGTATTTT. This codes for CATSDLRDFTDTQYF.

The V gene is TRBV4-1, the J gene TRBJ2-7; the match to TRBD2 covers 8 bases. The CDR3 is 15 residues long. In germline, CDR1 is MGHRA, CDR2 YSYEKL. Trimming removed 1 base from V and 1 base from J; junction bases left unmatched: 3. The CDR3 region is CASSQAPGGSYEQYF. CDR3 DNA sequence: TGCGCCAGCAGCCAAGCACCGGGGGGGTCCTACGAGCAGTACTTC.

Turning to this clonotype: This may arise from a read error, as a much more abundant clone is one base away. J is TRBJ1-5 and V is TRBV20-1; 8 bases align to TRBD1. Germline V lookup: CDR1 DFQATT, CDR2 SNEGSKA (reference sequence). This CDR3 is 14 amino acids long. The CDR3 spells CSAHRAGGNQPRHF. The CDR3, as DNA: TGCAGTGCCCACCGGGCAGGGGGCAATCAGCCCCGGCATTTT.

This clonotype was detected ten times or more. The V gene is TRBV6-1, the J gene TRBJ2-7; no definite D call. Per the germline V gene, CDR1 is MNHNS and CDR2 is SASEGT. This CDR3 contains 12 residues. Trimming shortened V by 6 bases and J by 6 bases, and 12 bases separated the two germline ends. The CDR3 nucleotides are TGTGCCAGCAGATTGAGAGGCGTCGAGCAGTACTTC. This sequence encodes CASRLRGVEQYF.

Ten or more counts support this clonotype. CDR3 in amino acids: CASSYPGQGGTEAFF. The CDR3 DNA reads TGTGCCAGCAGTTACCCCGGACAGGGGGGAACTGAAGCTTTCTTT. This chain connects TRBV6-5 to TRBJ1-1, with 10 bases aligning to TRBD1. Germline V gene data show CDR1 as MNHEY and CDR2 as SVGAGI. V shed 2 bases, J shed 5 bases, and the junction held 5 bases outside the gene matches. The CDR3 has 15 residues.